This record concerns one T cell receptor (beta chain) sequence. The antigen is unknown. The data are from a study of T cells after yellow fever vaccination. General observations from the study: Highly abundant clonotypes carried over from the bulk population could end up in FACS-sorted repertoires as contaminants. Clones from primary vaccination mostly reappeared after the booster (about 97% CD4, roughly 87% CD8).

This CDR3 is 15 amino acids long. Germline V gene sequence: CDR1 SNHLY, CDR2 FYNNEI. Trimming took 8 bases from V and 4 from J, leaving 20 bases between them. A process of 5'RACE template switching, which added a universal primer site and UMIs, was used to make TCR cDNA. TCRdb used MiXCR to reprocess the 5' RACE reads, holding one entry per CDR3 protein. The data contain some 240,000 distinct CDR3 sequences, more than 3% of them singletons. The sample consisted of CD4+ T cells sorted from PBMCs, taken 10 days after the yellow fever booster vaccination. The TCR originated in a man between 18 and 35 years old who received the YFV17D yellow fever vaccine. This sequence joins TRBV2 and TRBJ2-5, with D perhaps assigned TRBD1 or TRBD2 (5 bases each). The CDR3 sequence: CASGPREGSGETQYF. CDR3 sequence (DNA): TGTGCCAGCGGACCCCGAGAGGGGAGTGGAGAGACCCAGTACTTC. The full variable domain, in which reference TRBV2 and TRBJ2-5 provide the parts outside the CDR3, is EPEVTQTPSHQVTQMGQEVILRCVPISNHLYFYWYRQILGQKVEFLVSFYNNEISEKSEIFDDQFSVERPDGSNFTLKIRSTKLEDSAMYFCASGPREGSGETQYFGPGTRLLVL.